This passage covers 23 T cell receptor beta chains from one sample sequenced in a study of T cell responses to AZD1222 COVID-19 vaccine. Measured with immunoSEQ multiplex PCR; TCRdb has only the in-frame clones, and not every one. The sample records roughly 100,000 clones, about 88% being singletons. Source: peripheral blood, taken on day 0 of AZD1222 vaccination. These receptors all stem from an adult in good health.

J is TRBJ2-5 and V is TRBV2; 12 bases align to TRBD2. The V gene's germline CDR1 is SNHLY and CDR2 FYNNEI. The CDR3 spans 16 residues. V shed 5 bases, J shed 2 bases, and the junction held 6 bases outside the gene matches. CDR3 region: CASSSQTSGGQETQYF. For the CDR3, the DNA is TGTGCCAGCAGTTCCCAGACTAGCGGGGGACAAGAGACCCAGTACTTC.

The chain couples TRBV5-1 to TRBJ1-1; 7 bases line up with TRBD1. CDR3 length: 15 residues. V gave up 2 bases and J gave up 4 bases; unmatched junction bases: 8. Germline V gene data show CDR1 as SGHRS and CDR2 as YFSETQ. CDR3 in DNA: TGCGCCAGCAGCTTTGTCCAGGGGGTTGGCACTGAAGCTTTCTTT. It specifies CASSFVQGVGTEAFF. Full variable domain (missing parts from reference TRBV5-1 and TRBJ1-1): KAGVTQTPRYLIKTRGQQVTLSCSPISGHRSVSWYQQTPGQGLQFLFEYFSETQRNKGNFPGRFSGRQFSNSRSEMNVSTLELGDSALYLCASSFVQGVGTEAFFGQGTRLTVV.

This clone has just one count. The chain has TRBV4-2 and TRBJ1-1, with 12 nucleotides matching TRBD1. CDR1 is LGHNA, CDR2 YNFKEQ, per germline. The CDR3 has 16 amino acids. J gave up 2 bases and V 7 bases, and 8 bases lay outside the gene matches. The CDR3 loop is CASNLGTGGPNTEAFF. CDR3 DNA sequence: TGTGCCAGCAACCTCGGGACAGGGGGCCCCAACACTGAAGCTTTCTTT.

The chain recombines TRBV27 with TRBJ1-1, with D tentatively TRBD1 (6 bases). The V gene's germline CDR1 is MNHEY and CDR2 SMNVEV (reference sequence). CDR3 length: 21 amino acids. V lost 6 bases and J lost 4, with 36 bases in between. The DNA of the CDR3 is TGTGCCAGCAGAAAATCAACTAACATTCCGGGACCTTGGGGGCGGGGCACTGAAGCTTTCTTT. Its protein is CASRKSTNIPGPWGRGTEAFF.

The chain links TRBV7-2 to TRBJ2-7; D is possibly TRBD1 or TRBD2 (5 bases each). V was clipped by 5 bases and J by 3 bases, with 14 bases between them. CDR1 is SGHTA and CDR2 is FQGNSA in the germline V gene. This CDR3 contains 14 residues. In DNA, the CDR3 is TGTGCCAGCAGCCTCGGGACCGTTGGCTACGAGCAGTACTTC. As protein: CASSLGTVGYEQYF. Variable domain in full (rest from reference TRBV7-2 and TRBJ2-7): GAGVSQSPSNKVTEKGKDVELRCDPISGHTALYWYRQSLGQGLEFLIYFQGNSAPDKSGLPSDRFSAERTGGSVSTLTIQRTQQEDSAVYLCASSLGTVGYEQYFGPGTRLTVT.

This chain uses TRBV19 with TRBJ2-7; D is possibly TRBD1 (5 bases). V dropped 3 bases and J dropped 1 base, with 10 bases sitting between them. Germline CDR1 and CDR2: LNHDA and SQIVND (reference sequence). The CDR3 is made up of 14 amino acids. CDR3 sequence: CASSIGHQSYEQYF. CDR3 bases: TGTGCCAGTAGTATTGGACACCAGTCCTACGAGCAGTACTTC.

A single count supports this clone. The CDR3 reads CALGGSRTEAFF. In DNA, the CDR3 is TGTGCCCTAGGGGGCAGCAGGACTGAAGCTTTCTTT. This chain links TRBV6-6 with TRBJ1-1; 7 nucleotides line up with TRBD1. Germline CDR1 MNHNY, CDR2 SVGAGI (reference sequence). There are 12 residues in the CDR3. V was pared by 11 bases and J by 5 bases, with 8 bases of the junction left unmatched.

The chain combines TRBV6-5 with TRBJ1-4; D possibly corresponds to TRBD1 (6 bases). Germline values: CDR1 MNHEY, CDR2 SVGAGI. The ends were cut back, 8 bases at V and 2 bases at J, with 12 bases in the middle. CDR3 length: 14 amino acids. CDR3 coding DNA: TGTGCCAGCGCGAGGGGGACTACTAATGAAAAACTGTTTTTT. It yields the protein CASARGTTNEKLFF.

The V gene is TRBV5-6, the J gene TRBJ1-5; 10 positions agree with TRBD1. With V trimmed by 1 base and J by 0 bases, 10 bases remained unmatched. The length of the CDR3 is 19 residues. Looked up from germline, CDR1 is SGHDT and CDR2 is YYEEEE. CDR3 DNA: TGTGCCAGCAGCTTGTACCGGGACAGGGGCCGATATAGCAATCAGCCCCAGCATTTT. Its translation: CASSLYRDRGRYSNQPQHF. Filled out from reference TRBV5-6 and TRBJ1-5, the complete variable domain reads DAGVTQSPTHLIKTRGQQVTLRCSPKSGHDTVSWYQQALGQGPQFIFQYYEEEERQRGNFPDRFSGHQFPNYSSELNVNALLLGDSALYLCASSLYRDRGRYSNQPQHFGDGTRLSIL.

The genes are TRBV6-6 and TRBJ1-1; D unclear. V gave up 4 bases and J gave up 3 bases, with 9 bases separating them. The length of the CDR3 is 13 residues. CDR1 and CDR2 (germline): MNHNY, SVGAGI (reference sequence). DNA for the CDR3: TGTGCCAGCAGTTCCGATCCCTACACTGAAGCTTTCTTT. Encoded protein: CASSSDPYTEAFF.

J is TRBJ2-5 and V is TRBV7-2, with D unresolved. Germline V CDR1 and CDR2: SGHTA, FQGNSA. This CDR3 is built from 14 residues. The germline V and J ends were trimmed by 6 bases and 3 bases, with 14 bases remaining between them. The CDR3 is CASRKDGWEETQYF. The CDR3 nucleotides read TGTGCCAGCAGGAAGGACGGCTGGGAAGAGACCCAGTACTTC.

CDR3 amino acids: CASSEAPGRQYF. CDR3 nucleotide sequence: TGTGCCAGCAGTGAAGCCCCTGGCAGGCAGTATTTT. The chain links TRBV6-1 to TRBJ2-3; D call uncertain. The ends were cut back, 0 bases at V and 11 bases at J, with 9 bases in the middle. This CDR3 comprises 12 residues. Germline CDR1 MNHNS, CDR2 SASEGT.

The gene calls are TRBV6-2 or TRBV6-3 and TRBJ2-7; D ambiguous. The V gene's germline CDR1 is MNHEY and CDR2 SVGEGT. CDR3 size: 11 residues. Between the trimmed V and J ends, which lost 5 bases and 6 bases, there was a span of 8 bases. The DNA for the CDR3 is TGTGCCAGCAGTACCCGGGTCGAGCAGTACTTC. It yields the protein CASSTRVEQYF.

The genes are TRBV28 and TRBJ2-1; D is ambiguous. Trimming stripped 2 bases from V and 10 bases from J, with 9 bases between. The germline gives CDR1 MDHEN, CDR2 SYDVKM. The CDR3 covers 12 residues. The CDR3 DNA reads as TGTGCCAGCAGTTTAGTGCGTTTAGAGCAGTTCTTC. The encoded protein is CASSLVRLEQFF.

The chain carries TRBV11-2 and TRBJ2-7; a possible D gene is TRBD2 (6 bases). Germline V gene lookup returns CDR1 SGHAT and CDR2 FQNNGV. Trimming stripped 2 bases from V and 2 bases from J, with 10 bases between. The CDR3 sequence is 14 residues long. The CDR3: CASSLSGGTYEQYF. CDR3 in DNA: TGTGCCAGCAGCTTATCAGGCGGGACCTACGAGCAGTACTTC.

This chain joins TRBV5-1 and TRBJ2-1, with D perhaps matching TRBD2 (6 bases). CDR3 size: 16 residues. The germline V and J ends were trimmed by 3 bases and 2 bases, with 15 bases remaining between them. Germline CDR1 is SGHRS and CDR2 is YFSETQ. CDR3 protein: CASSSPTSNAYNEQFF. The CDR3 DNA is TGCGCCAGCAGCTCCCCGACTAGTAACGCCTACAATGAGCAGTTCTTC.

This chain connects TRBV9 to TRBJ2-1, with TRBD1 identical over 11 bases. V shed 1 base, J shed 8 bases, and the junction held 2 bases outside the gene matches. This CDR3 has 14 amino acids. Per the germline V gene, CDR1 is SGDLS and CDR2 is YYNGEE. In DNA, the CDR3 is TGTGCCAGCAGCGTACAGGACAGGGGGCATGAGCAGTTCTTC. It translates to CASSVQDRGHEQFF.

This clone was seen a few times. The V gene is TRBV13, the J gene TRBJ2-5, with D unclear. CDR3 length equals 13 residues. In germline, CDR1 is PRHDT, CDR2 FYEKMQ (reference sequence). V lost 2 bases and J 4 bases, leaving 8 bases between the germline ends. CDR3 nucleotides: TGTGCCAGCAGCTTAAGGATGGGAGAGACCCAGTACTTC. Translated: CASSLRMGETQYF.

This clone showed up just a few times. The genes are TRBV7-2 and TRBJ2-1; D may be TRBD2 (5 bases). CDR3 size: 15 residues. The V and J ends lost 4 bases and 5 bases respectively, with 15 bases between them. From germline, CDR1 is SGHTA and CDR2 FQGNSA. As DNA, the CDR3 is TGTGCCAGCAGCTCCTACCCAAGAGGGAACAATGAGCAGTTCTTC. This gives the protein CASSSYPRGNNEQFF.

The rearrangement joins TRBV10-3 to TRBJ1-5; perhaps TRBD1 as D (6 bases). The germline CDR1 and CDR2 sequences are ENHRY and SYGVKD. This CDR3 contains 15 residues. V was clipped by 4 bases and J by 6 bases, with 16 bases between them. The chain's CDR3 is CAISAVTGSSQPQHF. Written as DNA, the CDR3 is TGTGCCATCAGTGCGGTAACAGGGTCCAGTCAGCCCCAGCATTTT.

The chain couples TRBV27 to TRBJ2-5; D might be TRBD2 (6 bases). The CDR3 has 19 residues. Germline CDR1 MNHEY, CDR2 SMNVEV (reference sequence). V was pared by 4 bases and J by 5 bases, with 29 bases between. The chain's CDR3 is CASSSTVVWRGDPRETQYF. The CDR3 bases are TGTGCCAGCAGTTCCACGGTTGTCTGGAGGGGCGATCCTCGGGAGACCCAGTACTTC.

CDR3 region: CASSLEAFYGYTF. CDR3 nucleotide sequence: TGTGCCAGCAGCTTAGAAGCATTCTATGGCTACACCTTC. The chain joins TRBV7-3 to TRBJ1-2; D gene ambiguous. CDR1 and CDR2 from the germline V gene are SGHTA and FQGTGA. V was shortened by 2 bases and J by 4 bases, with 8 bases between the two germline ends. CDR3 size: 13 residues.

The chain has TRBV19 and TRBJ2-1, with TRBD2 identical over 16 bases. Germline V gene data show CDR1 as LNHDA and CDR2 as SQIVND (reference sequence). V was clipped by 3 bases and J by 4 bases; unmatched bases: 6. The CDR3 sequence is 18 residues long. For the CDR3, the DNA is TGTGCCAGTAGTATTTTTCTGGGACTAGCGGGAGGGTACAATGAGCAGTTCTTC. It is translated as CASSIFLGLAGGYNEQFF. The entire variable domain, with the rest obtained from reference TRBV19 and TRBJ2-1, is as follows: DGGITQSPKYLFRKEGQNVTLSCEQNLNHDAMYWYRQDPGQGLRLIYYSQIVNDFQKGDIAEGYSVSREKKESFPLTVTSAQKNPTAFYLCASSIFLGLAGGYNEQFFGPGTRLTVL.